The 15 T cell receptor beta chains below come from one sample, sequenced in a study of blood T cell repertoires in COVID-19. The data were produced by immunoSEQ multiplex PCR, yet TCRdb's version contains in-frame clones alone and is incomplete. The sample holds around 99,000 clones; 70% to 80% are singletons and the top ten take over 15%. The sequenced sample consisted of peripheral blood. These receptors were obtained from a woman older than 75 with active or convalescent COVID-19.

The rearrangement links TRBV7-3 to TRBJ2-2, with unresolved D. V was pared by 4 bases and J by 4 bases, with 7 bases between. The germline gives CDR1 SGHTA, CDR2 FQGTGA. This CDR3 comprises 13 residues. The CDR3 region has the DNA TGTGCCAGCAGCTCACGAGGCACCGGGGAGCTGTTTTTT. It encodes CASSSRGTGELFF.

V and J are TRBV4-3 and TRBJ2-3; 7 positions match TRBD2. This CDR3 contains 17 residues. After removal of 0 bases from V and 5 bases from J, the junction contained 11 bases not matched to a gene. CDR1 and CDR2 (germline): LGHNA, YSLEER. CDR3 residues: CASSQDRREGKGDTQYF. The CDR3 DNA reads as TGCGCCAGCAGCCAAGATAGGAGGGAGGGCAAGGGAGATACGCAGTATTTT.

The chain is built from TRBV5-1 and TRBJ2-7; D remains unclear. This CDR3 is 14 amino acids long. V was cut by 2 bases and J by 2 bases, with 11 bases left in between. The germline V gene has CDR1 SGHRS and CDR2 YFSETQ. CDR3 sequence (DNA): TGCGCCAGCAGCTTTACGGTCCCAACCTACGAGCAGTACTTC. This translates into CASSFTVPTYEQYF.

J is TRBJ1-4 and V is TRBV19; D is undetermined. The V gene's germline CDR1 is LNHDA and CDR2 SQIVND (reference sequence). The CDR3 is 15 residues long. Trimming left V 6 bases short and J 3 bases short, with 14 bases between. CDR3 DNA: TGTGCCAGTAGCGTCTCAGGTGTATCTAATGAAAAACTGTTTTTT. Residues: CASSVSGVSNEKLFF.

The chain links TRBV6-2 or TRBV6-3 to TRBJ2-1, with 11 bases that match TRBD2. Germline CDR1 is MNHEY and CDR2 is SVGEGT. There are 13 residues in the CDR3. The junction had 2 bases not matched to a gene; V was cut back by 6 bases and J by 7 bases. The CDR3 bases are TGTGCCAGCAGCGCTAGCGGGAGGAATGAGCAGTTCTTC. This translates into CASSASGRNEQFF.

This chain joins TRBV7-9 and TRBJ2-5, with a weak D call TRBD1 (5 bases). Germline V CDR1 and CDR2: SEHNR, FQNEAQ (reference sequence). The CDR3 totals 16 residues. Deletions cut 1 base from V and 4 bases from J, with 16 bases between. CDR3: CASSLGLSERGETQYF. In DNA form, the CDR3 reads TGTGCCAGCAGCTTAGGGCTATCTGAAAGGGGAGAGACCCAGTACTTC.

The V call is TRBV6-5, the J call TRBJ2-5; TRBD2 aligns across 8 bases. CDR3 length equals 13 residues. V was pared by 5 bases and J by 9 bases, with 8 bases of the junction left unmatched. Germline loops: CDR1 MNHEY, CDR2 SVGAGI. The chain's CDR3 is CASSNGRGGSQYF. The CDR3 DNA reads TGTGCCAGCAGTAACGGGAGGGGCGGCTCCCAGTACTTC.

This clone has just a few counts. The chain joins TRBV5-4 to TRBJ2-2, with unresolved D. V was shortened by 4 bases and J by 3 bases, with 10 bases between the two germline ends. This CDR3 comprises 14 residues. In germline, CDR1 is SGHNT, CDR2 YYREEE (reference sequence). CDR3 sequence (DNA): TGTGCCAGCAGCCTTCCGCGAGACACCGGGGAGCTGTTTTTT. Amino acid sequence: CASSLPRDTGELFF.

Here the CDR3 DNA reads TGTGCCAGCCGACGTTCGGGGACATGGGGCTACGAGCAGTACTTC. It translates to CASRRSGTWGYEQYF. The chain uses TRBV6-5 and TRBJ2-7, with D perhaps matching TRBD1 (6 bases). Looked up from germline, CDR1 is MNHEY and CDR2 is SVGAGI. The length of the CDR3 is 15 residues. The germline V and J ends were trimmed by 8 bases and 3 bases, with 20 bases remaining between them.

The chain uses TRBV6-2 or TRBV6-3 and TRBJ2-7; 10 bases fit TRBD2. V gave up 8 bases and J gave up 2 bases; unmatched junction bases: 6. The CDR3 loop spans 14 amino acids. CDR1 is MNHEY and CDR2 is SVGEGT in the germline V gene. The CDR3 nucleotides are TGTGCCAGCCGCCGGACTAGCGGAACCTACGAGCAGTACTTC. Translated: CASRRTSGTYEQYF.

V gene TRBV4-1 combines with J gene TRBJ2-2; tentative D call: TRBD1 (5 bases). V was cut by 3 bases and J by 6 bases, with 17 bases left in between. Germline-derived CDR1 and CDR2 are MGHRA and YSYEKL. CDR3 size: 16 residues. CDR3 DNA sequence: TGCGCCAGCAGCCAGGGGCCAGCCGGTATCCCCGGGGAGCTGTTTTTT. It codes for CASSQGPAGIPGELFF.

The J gene is TRBJ2-1, the V gene TRBV7-2; tentatively, D is TRBD1 (5 bases). Trimming shortened V by 0 bases and J by 2 bases, and 17 bases separated the two germline ends. Germline V gene lookup returns CDR1 SGHTA and CDR2 FQGNSA. CDR3 size: 18 residues. CDR3 protein: CASSLAQSAGRPYNEQFF. CDR3 bases: TGTGCCAGCAGCTTAGCGCAGAGCGCAGGGCGACCCTACAATGAGCAGTTCTTC.

Concerning this clone itself: This specimen includes other DNA sequences encoding the same CDR3. The gene calls are TRBV11-2 and TRBJ2-7; D gene unclear. Germline assignment: CDR1 SGHAT and CDR2 FQNNGV. The CDR3 contains 12 residues. Trimming pared 5 bases from V and 4 bases from J, leaving 9 bases between. The CDR3 reads CASSPPGYEQYF. DNA of the CDR3: TGTGCCAGCAGCCCCCCCGGGTACGAGCAGTACTTC.

This clone has a handful of counts. The V and J genes are TRBV18 and TRBJ2-1; D remains unclear. From germline, CDR1 is KGHSH and CDR2 LQKENI. There are 14 residues in the CDR3. V lost 3 bases and J 8 bases, leaving 14 bases between the germline ends. The CDR3 DNA is TGTGCCAGCTCACCTTCCGTACTGGTCGATGAGCAGTTCTTC. Translating gives CASSPSVLVDEQFF. The full variable domain, rest sourced from reference TRBV18 and TRBJ2-1, is NAGVMQNPRHLVRRRGQEARLRCSPMKGHSHVYWYRQLPEEGLKFMVYLQKENIIDESGMPKERFSAEFPKEGPSILRIQQVVRGDSAAYFCASSPSVLVDEQFFGPGTRLTVL.

This clone was recorded only once. The rearrangement uses TRBV7-2 and TRBJ2-7; weak D call: TRBD2 (5 bases). The CDR3 is made up of 14 amino acids. In germline, CDR1 is SGHTA, CDR2 FQGNSA. Between the trimmed V and J ends, which lost 1 base and 6 bases, there was a span of 13 bases. The CDR3 sequence is CASSLGGITGEQYF. In DNA form, the CDR3 reads TGTGCCAGCAGCTTAGGAGGGATCACCGGCGAGCAGTACTTC.